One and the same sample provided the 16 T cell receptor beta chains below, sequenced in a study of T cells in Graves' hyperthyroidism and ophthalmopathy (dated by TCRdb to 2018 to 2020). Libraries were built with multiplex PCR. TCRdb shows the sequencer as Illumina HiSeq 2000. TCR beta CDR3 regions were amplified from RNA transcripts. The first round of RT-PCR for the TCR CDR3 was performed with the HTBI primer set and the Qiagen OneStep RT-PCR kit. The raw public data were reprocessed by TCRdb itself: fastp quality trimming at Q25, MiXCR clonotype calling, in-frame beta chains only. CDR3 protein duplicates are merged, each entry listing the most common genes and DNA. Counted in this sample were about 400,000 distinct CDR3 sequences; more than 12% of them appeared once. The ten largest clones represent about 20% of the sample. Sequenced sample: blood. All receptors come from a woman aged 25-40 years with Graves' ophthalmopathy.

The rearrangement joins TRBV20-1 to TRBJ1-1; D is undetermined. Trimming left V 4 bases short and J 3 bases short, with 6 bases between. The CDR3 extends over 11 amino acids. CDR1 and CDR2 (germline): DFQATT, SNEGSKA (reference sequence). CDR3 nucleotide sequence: TGCAGTGCTATAAGGGACACTGAAGCTTTCTTT. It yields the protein CSAIRDTEAFF.

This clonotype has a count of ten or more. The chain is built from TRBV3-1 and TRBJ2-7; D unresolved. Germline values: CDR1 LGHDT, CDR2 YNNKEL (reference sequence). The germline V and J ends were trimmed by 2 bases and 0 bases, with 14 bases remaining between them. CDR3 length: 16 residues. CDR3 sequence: CASSQWSRASSYEQYF. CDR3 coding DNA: TGTGCCAGCAGCCAATGGAGCCGCGCGAGCTCCTACGAGCAGTACTTC.

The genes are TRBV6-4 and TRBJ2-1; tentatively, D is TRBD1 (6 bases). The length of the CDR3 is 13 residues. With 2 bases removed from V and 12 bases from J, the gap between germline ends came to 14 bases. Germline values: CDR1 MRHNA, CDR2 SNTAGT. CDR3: CASSDTSQGRQFF. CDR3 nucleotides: TGTGCCAGCAGTGACACCTCACAGGGAAGGCAGTTCTTC.

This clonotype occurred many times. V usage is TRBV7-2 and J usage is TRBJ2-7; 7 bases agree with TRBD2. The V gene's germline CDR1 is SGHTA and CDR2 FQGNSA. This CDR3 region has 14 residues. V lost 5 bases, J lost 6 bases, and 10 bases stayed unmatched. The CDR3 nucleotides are TGTGCCAGCAGCAGATCGGTCGGGGGGTTCGAGCAGTACTTC. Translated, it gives CASSRSVGGFEQYF.

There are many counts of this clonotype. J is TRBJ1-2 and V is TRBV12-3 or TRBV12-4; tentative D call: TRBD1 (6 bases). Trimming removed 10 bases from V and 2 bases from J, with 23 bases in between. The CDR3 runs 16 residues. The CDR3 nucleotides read TGTGCCACCCTGCCCTCCCTCACGAGGGGGAACTATGGCTACACCTTC. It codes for CATLPSLTRGNYGYTF.

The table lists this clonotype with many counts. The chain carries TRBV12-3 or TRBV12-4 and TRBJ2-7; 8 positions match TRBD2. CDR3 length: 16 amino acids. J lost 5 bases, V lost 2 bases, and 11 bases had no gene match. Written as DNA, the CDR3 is TGTGCCAGCAGTTTAATATCCTCGGCGGGGGGCCACGAGCAGTACTTC. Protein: CASSLISSAGGHEQYF.

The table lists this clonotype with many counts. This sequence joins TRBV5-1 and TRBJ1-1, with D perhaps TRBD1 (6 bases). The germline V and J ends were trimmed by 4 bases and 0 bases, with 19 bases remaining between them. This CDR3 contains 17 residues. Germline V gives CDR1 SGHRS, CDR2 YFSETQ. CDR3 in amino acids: CASSRSSQGLVNTEAFF. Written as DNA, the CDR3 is TGCGCCAGCAGCCGCAGCTCACAGGGACTTGTGAACACTGAAGCTTTCTTT.

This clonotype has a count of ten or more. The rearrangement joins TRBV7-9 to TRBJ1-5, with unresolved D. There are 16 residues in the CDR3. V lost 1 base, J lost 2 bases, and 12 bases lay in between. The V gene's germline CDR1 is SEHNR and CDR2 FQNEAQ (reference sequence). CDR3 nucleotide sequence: TGTGCCAGCAGCTTAGAAGGCAGTATGGGCAATCAGCCCCAGCATTTT. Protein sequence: CASSLEGSMGNQPQHF.

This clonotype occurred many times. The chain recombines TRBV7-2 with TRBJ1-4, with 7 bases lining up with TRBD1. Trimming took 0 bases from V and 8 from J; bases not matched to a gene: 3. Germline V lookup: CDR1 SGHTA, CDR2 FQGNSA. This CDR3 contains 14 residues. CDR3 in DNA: TGTGCCAGCAGCTTAGCGACAGGGAGGGAAAAACTGTTTTTT. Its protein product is CASSLATGREKLFF.

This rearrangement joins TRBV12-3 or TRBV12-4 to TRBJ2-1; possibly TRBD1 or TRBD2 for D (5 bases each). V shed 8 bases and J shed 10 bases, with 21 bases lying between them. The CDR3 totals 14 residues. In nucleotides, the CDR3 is TGTGCCAGCTCCACTCGGGACGGCCTGGAGGAGCAGTTCTTC. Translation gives CASSTRDGLEEQFF.

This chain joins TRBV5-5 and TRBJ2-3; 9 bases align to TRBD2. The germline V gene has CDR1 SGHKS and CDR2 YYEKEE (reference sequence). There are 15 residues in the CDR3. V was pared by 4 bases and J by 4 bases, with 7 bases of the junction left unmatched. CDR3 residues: CASSLFGGGADTQYF. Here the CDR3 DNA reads TGTGCCAGCAGCCTTTTTGGCGGGGGGGCAGATACGCAGTATTTT.

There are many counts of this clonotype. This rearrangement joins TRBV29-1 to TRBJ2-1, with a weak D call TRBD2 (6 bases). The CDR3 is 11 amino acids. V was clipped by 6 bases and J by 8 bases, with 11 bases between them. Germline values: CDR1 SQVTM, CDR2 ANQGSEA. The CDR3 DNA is TGCAGCGTGGGGACTCCTCATGAGCAGTTCTTC. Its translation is CSVGTPHEQFF.

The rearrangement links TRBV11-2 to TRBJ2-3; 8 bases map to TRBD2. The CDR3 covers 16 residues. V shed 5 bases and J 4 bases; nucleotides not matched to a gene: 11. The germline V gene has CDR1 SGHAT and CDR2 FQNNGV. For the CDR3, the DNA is TGTGCCAGCAGCCCAAGACTAGCGAGTCTTTCAGATACGCAGTATTTT. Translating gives CASSPRLASLSDTQYF.

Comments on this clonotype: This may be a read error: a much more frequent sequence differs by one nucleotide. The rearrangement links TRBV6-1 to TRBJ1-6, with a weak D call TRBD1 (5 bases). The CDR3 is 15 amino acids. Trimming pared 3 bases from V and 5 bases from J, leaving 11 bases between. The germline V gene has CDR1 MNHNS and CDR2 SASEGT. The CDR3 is CASSDLGVNNSPLHF. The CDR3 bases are TGTGCCAGCAGTGACCTAGGGGTCAATAATTCACCCCTCCACTTT.

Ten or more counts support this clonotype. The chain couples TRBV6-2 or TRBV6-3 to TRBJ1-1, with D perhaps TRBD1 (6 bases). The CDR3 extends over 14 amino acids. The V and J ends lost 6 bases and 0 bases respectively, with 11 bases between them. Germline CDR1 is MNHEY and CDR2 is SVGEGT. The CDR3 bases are TGTGCCAGCAGCCACAGGGTAATGAACACTGAAGCTTTCTTT. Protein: CASSHRVMNTEAFF.

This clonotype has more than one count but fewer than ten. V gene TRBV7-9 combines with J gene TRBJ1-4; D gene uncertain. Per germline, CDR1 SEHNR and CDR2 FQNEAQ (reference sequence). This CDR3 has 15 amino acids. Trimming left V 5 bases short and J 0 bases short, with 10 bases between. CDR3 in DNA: TGTGCCAGCAGCCACAAGACTGCAACTAATGAAAAACTGTTTTTT. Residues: CASSHKTATNEKLFF.